Detailed here is one TCR beta chain. Its antigen remains unidentified. This sample was taken from a study of cytomegalovirus exposure and HLA in healthy donors. Findings and limits, study-wide: The authors enumerated 150 to 200 TCR beta chains as linked to cytomegalovirus. Three chains tied to CMV proved CMV antigen-specific in vitro.

CDR1 and CDR2 from the germline V gene are LGHNA and YNFKEQ. This CDR3 contains 16 residues. Between the trimmed V and J ends, which lost 4 bases and 4 bases, there was a span of 20 bases. The method was immunoSEQ multiplex PCR; TCRdb's version includes in-frame clones alone and lacks a portion of them. The sample lists under 85,000 clones, nearly 95% occurring once. The receptor's source is a young man in good health and CMV-seropositive. Sequencing was performed on PBMCs. The chain carries TRBV4-2 and TRBJ2-7; a possible D gene is TRBD2 (5 bases). The CDR3 is CASSLLQAEGLYEQYF. CDR3 bases: TGTGCCAGCAGCCTCCTGCAAGCGGAAGGGCTGTACGAGCAGTACTTC.